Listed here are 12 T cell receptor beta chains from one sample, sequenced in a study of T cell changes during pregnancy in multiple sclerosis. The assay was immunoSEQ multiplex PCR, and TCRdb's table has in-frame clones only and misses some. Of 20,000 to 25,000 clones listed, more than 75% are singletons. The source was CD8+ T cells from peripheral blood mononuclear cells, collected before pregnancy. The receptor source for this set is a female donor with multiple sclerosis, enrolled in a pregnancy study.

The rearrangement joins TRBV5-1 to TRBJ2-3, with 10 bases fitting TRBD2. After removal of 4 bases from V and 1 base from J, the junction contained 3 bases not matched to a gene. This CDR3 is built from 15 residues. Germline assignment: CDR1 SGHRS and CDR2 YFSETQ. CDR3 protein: CASSRGTSGTDTQYF. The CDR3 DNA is TGCGCCAGCAGCAGAGGGACTAGCGGCACAGATACGCAGTATTTT.

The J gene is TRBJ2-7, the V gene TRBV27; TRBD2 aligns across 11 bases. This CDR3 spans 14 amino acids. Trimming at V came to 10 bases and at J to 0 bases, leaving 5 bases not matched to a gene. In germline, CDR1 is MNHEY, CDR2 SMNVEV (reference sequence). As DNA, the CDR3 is TGTGCCACGCGACTAGCGGGATTCTCCTACGAGCAGTACTTC. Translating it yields CATRLAGFSYEQYF.

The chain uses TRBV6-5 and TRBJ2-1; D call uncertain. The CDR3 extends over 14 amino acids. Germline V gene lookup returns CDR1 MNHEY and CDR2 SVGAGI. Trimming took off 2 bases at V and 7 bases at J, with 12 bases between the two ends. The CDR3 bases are TGTGCCAGCAGTTACGCGGTCCACCAAAATGAGCAGTTCTTC. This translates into CASSYAVHQNEQFF.

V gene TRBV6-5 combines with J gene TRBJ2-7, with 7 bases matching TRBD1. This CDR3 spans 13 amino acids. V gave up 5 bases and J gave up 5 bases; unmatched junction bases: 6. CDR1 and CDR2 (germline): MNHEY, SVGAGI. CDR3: CASSKTTGHEQYF. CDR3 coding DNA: TGTGCCAGCAGTAAAACGACAGGGCACGAGCAGTACTTC.

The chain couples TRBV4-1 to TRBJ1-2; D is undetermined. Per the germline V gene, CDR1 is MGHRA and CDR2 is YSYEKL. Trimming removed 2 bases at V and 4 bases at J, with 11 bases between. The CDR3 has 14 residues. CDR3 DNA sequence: TGCGCCAGCAGCCAACCCACAGCCAGCTATGGCTACACCTTC. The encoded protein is CASSQPTASYGYTF.

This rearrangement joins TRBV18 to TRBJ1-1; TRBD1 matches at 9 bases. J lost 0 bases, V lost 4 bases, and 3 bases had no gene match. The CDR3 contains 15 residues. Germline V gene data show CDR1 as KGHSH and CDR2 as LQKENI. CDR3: CASSHWTGVNTEAFF. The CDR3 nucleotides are TGTGCCAGCTCACACTGGACAGGGGTGAACACTGAAGCTTTCTTT.

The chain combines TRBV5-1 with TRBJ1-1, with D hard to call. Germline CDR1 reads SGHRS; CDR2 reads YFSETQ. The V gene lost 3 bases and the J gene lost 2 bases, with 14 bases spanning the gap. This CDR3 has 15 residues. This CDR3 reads CASSYGEGGNTEAFF. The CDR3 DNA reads TGCGCCAGCAGCTACGGGGAAGGAGGAAACACTGAAGCTTTCTTT.

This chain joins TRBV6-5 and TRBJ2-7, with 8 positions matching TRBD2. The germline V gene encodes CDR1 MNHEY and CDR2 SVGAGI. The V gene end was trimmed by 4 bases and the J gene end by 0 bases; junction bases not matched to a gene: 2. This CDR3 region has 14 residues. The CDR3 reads CASSLSGSSYEQYF. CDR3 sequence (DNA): TGTGCCAGCAGTTTAAGCGGGAGCTCCTACGAGCAGTACTTC.

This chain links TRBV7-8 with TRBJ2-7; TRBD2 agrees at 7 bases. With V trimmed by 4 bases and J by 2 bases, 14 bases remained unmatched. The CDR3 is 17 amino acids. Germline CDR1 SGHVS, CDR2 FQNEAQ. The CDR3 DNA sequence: TGTGCCAGCAGCTCTGGGGGAGGGGCGGGGATGGCCTACGAGCAGTACTTC. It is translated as CASSSGGGAGMAYEQYF.

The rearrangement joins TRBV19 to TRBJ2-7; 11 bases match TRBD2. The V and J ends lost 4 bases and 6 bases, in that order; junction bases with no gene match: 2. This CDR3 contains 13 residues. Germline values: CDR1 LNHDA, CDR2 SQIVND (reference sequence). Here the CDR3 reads CASSTGLAGEQYF. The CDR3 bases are TGTGCCAGTAGTACAGGACTAGCGGGCGAGCAGTACTTC. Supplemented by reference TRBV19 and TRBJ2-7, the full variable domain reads DGGITQSPKYLFRKEGQNVTLSCEQNLNHDAMYWYRQDPGQGLRLIYYSQIVNDFQKGDIAEGYSVSREKKESFPLTVTSAQKNPTAFYLCASSTGLAGEQYFGPGTRLTVT.

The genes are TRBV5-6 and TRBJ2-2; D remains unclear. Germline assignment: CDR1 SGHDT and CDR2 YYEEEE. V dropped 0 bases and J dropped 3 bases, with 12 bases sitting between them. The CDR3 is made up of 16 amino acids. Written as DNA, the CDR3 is TGTGCCAGCAGCTTGGCTTTCGCGGTCGACACCGGGGAGCTGTTTTTT. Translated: CASSLAFAVDTGELFF.

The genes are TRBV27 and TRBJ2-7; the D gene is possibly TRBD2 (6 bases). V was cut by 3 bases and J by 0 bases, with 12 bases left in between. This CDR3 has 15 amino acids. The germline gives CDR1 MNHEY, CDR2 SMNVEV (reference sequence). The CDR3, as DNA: TGTGCCAGCAGTTTGGCCGGGGGAAGCTCCTACGAGCAGTACTTC. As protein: CASSLAGGSSYEQYF.